These T cell receptor beta chains were read from a single sample in a study of blood T cell repertoires in COVID-19. The repertoire was sequenced with immunoSEQ multiplex PCR; TCRdb's copy has only in-frame clones and lacks some. The repertoire holds more than 200,000 clones, with about nine tenths as singletons. Sequences were obtained from peripheral blood. All receptors come from a man aged 50-59 years with acute or convalescent COVID-19. Both conserved end residues are part of each CDR3. D genes are given only for firm matches. Only some rows state a clone size, as once, few, many or a class for expanded clones.

once,TRBJ1-1,TRBD1,TRBV6-2/TRBV6-3,CASSWTGVPLEAFF,TGTGCCAGCAGTTGGACAGGGGTCCCCCTTGAAGCTTTCTTT
-,TRBJ2-5,TRBD1,TRBV5-6,CASSLGTRGETQYF,TGTGCCAGCAGCTTGGGGACCAGGGGGGAGACCCAGTACTTC
-,TRBJ2-6,-,TRBV2,CASSRQYSGANVLTF,TGTGCCAGCAGTAGACAGTATTCTGGGGCCAACGTCCTGACTTTC
-,TRBJ2-1,-,TRBV3-1/TRBV3-2,CASSQDLLRRGNEQFF,TGTGCCAGCAGCCAAGATCTCCTGCGCCGTGGCAATGAGCAGTTCTTC
-,TRBJ1-1,-,TRBV12-3/TRBV12-4,CASSLQVTTEAFF,TGTGCCAGCAGTTTACAGGTTACCACTGAAGCTTTCTTT
-,TRBJ1-1,-,TRBV6-5,CASSPRQFTEAFF,TGTGCCAGCAGTCCGAGACAGTTTACTGAAGCTTTCTTT
-,TRBJ1-2,TRBD1,TRBV19,CATLSQGAQNYGYTF,TGTGCCACCCTAAGTCAGGGGGCGCAGAACTATGGCTACACCTTC
-,TRBJ1-4,TRBD1,TRBV5-6,CASSYRGMSEKLFF,TGTGCCAGCAGCTACAGGGGAATGAGTGAAAAACTGTTTTTT
once,TRBJ2-1,-,TRBV5-5,CASSLTPSSYNEQFF,TGTGCCAGCAGCTTGACGCCGAGCTCCTACAATGAGCAGTTCTTC
-,TRBJ1-6,-,TRBV9,CASSVGDRDKLHF,TGTGCCAGCAGCGTAGGAGATAGGGACAAGCTCCACTTT
-,TRBJ2-7,TRBD1,TRBV6-5,CASSETGDSSYEQYF,TGTGCCAGCAGCGAGACAGGGGACAGCTCCTACGAGCAGTACTTC
-,TRBJ1-5,-,TRBV7-9,CASSDYGGVSNQPQHF,TGTGCCAGCAGCGACTACGGGGGGGTCAGCAATCAGCCCCAGCATTTT
-,TRBJ1-5,-,TRBV5-1,CASSLSRGQPQHF,TGCGCCAGCAGCTTATCTCGCGGTCAGCCCCAGCATTTT
-,TRBJ1-4,TRBD1,TRBV18,CASSPRQGAEGTNEKLFF,TGTGCCAGCTCACCCCGACAGGGGGCGGAAGGGACTAATGAAAAACTGTTTTTT
-,TRBJ1-6,TRBD1,TRBV5-6,CASSPDRGSYNSPLHF,TGTGCCAGCAGCCCGGACAGGGGTTCCTATAATTCACCCCTCCACTTT
-,TRBJ1-2,TRBD1,TRBV18,CASSPGQGGSFNYGYTF,TGTGCCAGCTCGCCGGGACAGGGAGGGTCCTTCAACTATGGCTACACCTTC
-,TRBJ1-2,-,TRBV19,CASSIDGQRGYTF,TGTGCCAGTAGCATCGATGGACAACGCGGCTACACCTTC
once,TRBJ1-2,-,TRBV18,CASSLSVPQGRNYGYTF,TGTGCCAGCTCACTTAGTGTTCCTCAGGGCCGTAACTATGGCTACACCTTC
-,TRBJ1-1,-,TRBV9,CASSVGQGNTEAFF,TGTGCCAGCAGCGTAGGTCAGGGCAACACTGAAGCTTTCTTT
-,TRBJ2-5,-,TRBV9,CASSPRTVGETQYF,TGTGCCAGCAGCCCAAGGACAGTGGGGGAGACCCAGTACTTC
-,TRBJ1-4,-,TRBV5-1,CASRPHTSTNEKLFF,TGCGCCAGCAGGCCACACACATCAACTAATGAAAAACTGTTTTTT